One sample yielded the 13 T cell receptor beta chains listed below, sequenced in a study of shared clonotypes between healthy human individuals. Produced via immunoSEQ multiplex PCR; TCRdb's table is partial and in-frame only. The sample contains millions of clones, 90% to 95% of which appear only once. The source material was naive CD4+ T cells sorted from blood. Sample subset: CD45RA+ positively selected. Receptor source: a man between 18 and 35 years old in good health.

V is TRBV2 and J is TRBJ1-4; 7 bases match TRBD1. CDR1 and CDR2 from the germline V gene are SNHLY and FYNNEI. With 7 bases clipped from V and 1 base from J, the junction kept 3 bases outside the gene matches. The CDR3 is 14 amino acids. This CDR3 is CASKYRGTNEKLFF. CDR3 nucleotide sequence: TGTGCCAGCAAATACAGGGGAACTAATGAAAAACTGTTTTTT. The complete variable domain, with remaining parts taken from reference TRBV2 and TRBJ1-4, reads EPEVTQTPSHQVTQMGQEVILRCVPISNHLYFYWYRQILGQKVEFLVSFYNNEISEKSEIFDDQFSVERPDGSNFTLKIRSTKLEDSAMYFCASKYRGTNEKLFFGSGTQLSVL.

CDR3 amino acids: CASTEGPYPGTQYF. The DNA for the CDR3 is TGTGCCAGCACCGAGGGACCATACCCTGGTACGCAGTATTTT. The rearrangement links TRBV5-8 to TRBJ2-3; the D call may be TRBD1 or TRBD2 (5 bases each). CDR1 and CDR2 from the germline V gene are SGHTS and YDEGEE. The CDR3 length is 14 residues. V was cut by 6 bases and J by 8 bases, with 19 bases left in between.

The J gene is TRBJ1-2, the V gene TRBV5-4, with a weak D call TRBD1 (6 bases). The germline gives CDR1 SGHNT, CDR2 YYREEE (reference sequence). Trimming removed 4 bases at V and 4 bases at J, with 14 bases between. The CDR3 contains 14 residues. Written as DNA, the CDR3 is TGTGCCAGCAGCACTCGGACAGAAATCTATGGCTACACCTTC. Translation: CASSTRTEIYGYTF.

This chain uses TRBV30 with TRBJ2-7; TRBD1 matches at 8 bases. The CDR3 extends over 14 amino acids. V was pared by 3 bases and J by 2 bases, with 6 bases of the junction left unmatched. Germline CDR1 is GTSNPN and CDR2 is SVGIG (reference sequence). The CDR3 nucleotides are TGTGCCTGGAGACGTCGGACAGGGCCCTACGAGCAGTACTTC. Its protein is CAWRRRTGPYEQYF. The entire variable domain, with the rest obtained from reference TRBV30 and TRBJ2-7, is as follows: SQTIHQWPATLVQPVGSPLSLECTVEGTSNPNLYWYRQAAGRGLQLLFYSVGIGQISSEVPQNLSASRPQDRQFILSSKKLLLSDSGFYLCAWRRRTGPYEQYFGPGTRLTVT.

The chain has TRBV4-2 and TRBJ2-5; 7 bases line up with TRBD2. CDR3 length equals 16 residues. Germline V gene data show CDR1 as LGHNA and CDR2 as YNFKEQ. Unmatched junction bases numbered 5, after V lost 0 bases and J lost 1 base. The chain's CDR3 is CASSQDPVAGQETQYF. CDR3 nucleotides: TGTGCCAGCAGCCAAGATCCAGTAGCGGGCCAAGAGACCCAGTACTTC.

This sequence joins TRBV5-1 and TRBJ2-1; 7 positions agree with TRBD1. The trim removed 3 bases at V and 9 bases at J, leaving 9 bases unmatched. Germline lookup yields CDR1 SGHRS and CDR2 YFSETQ. The CDR3 has 14 amino acids. CDR3 in DNA: TGCGCCAGCAGCTCGGACAGGTTATCCGGTGAGCAGTTCTTC. Amino acid sequence: CASSSDRLSGEQFF.

The chain carries TRBV28 and TRBJ1-2; 9 bases fit TRBD1. Looked up from germline, CDR1 is MDHEN and CDR2 is SYDVKM. J was trimmed by 6 bases and V by 6 bases; bases with no gene match: 11. CDR3 length: 15 residues. CDR3 nucleotides: TGTGCCAGCAGCACCTACACGGGACAGGGACATGGCTACACCTTC. This translates into CASSTYTGQGHGYTF.

The rearrangement links TRBV2 to TRBJ1-5; D is unclear. The CDR3 runs to 15 residues. Germline CDR1 reads SNHLY; CDR2 reads FYNNEI. Trimming removed 4 bases from V and 0 bases from J, with 10 bases in between. In DNA, the CDR3 is TGTGCCAGCAGTGGCCAGAAGATTAGCAATCAGCCCCAGCATTTT. Translating gives CASSGQKISNQPQHF.

This rearrangement joins TRBV5-4 to TRBJ1-1; D is possibly TRBD1 (6 bases). CDR1 is SGHNT and CDR2 is YYREEE in the germline V gene (reference sequence). Trimming took off 3 bases at V and 5 bases at J, with 17 bases between the two ends. The CDR3 is 15 amino acids. DNA of the CDR3: TGTGCCAGCAGCTACTATACAGGGTCGGGTACTGAAGCTTTCTTT. Translated, it gives CASSYYTGSGTEAFF.

The gene calls are TRBV2 and TRBJ2-7, with 7 positions matching TRBD1. CDR1 and CDR2 from the germline V gene are SNHLY and FYNNEI. The CDR3 has 16 residues. The trim removed 3 bases at V and 2 bases at J, leaving 10 bases unmatched. CDR3 in amino acids: CASSEGWAGGTYEQYF. CDR3 coding DNA: TGTGCCAGCAGTGAGGGATGGGCAGGGGGTACCTACGAGCAGTACTTC.

The chain joins TRBV27 to TRBJ1-4; D gene uncertain. The germline V gene has CDR1 MNHEY and CDR2 SMNVEV (reference sequence). V was trimmed by 5 bases and J by 5 bases, leaving 15 bases between them. This CDR3 is 15 amino acids long. The CDR3 sequence: CASSPAPGRNEKLFF. The CDR3, as DNA: TGTGCCAGCAGTCCAGCCCCGGGTAGAAATGAAAAACTGTTTTTT.

The chain combines TRBV6-5 with TRBJ2-7, with a tentative D call TRBD2 (5 bases). Germline loops: CDR1 MNHEY, CDR2 SVGAGI. The CDR3 has 13 residues. V gave up 8 bases and J gave up 0 bases, with 11 bases separating them. CDR3 sequence: CASALGSSYEQYF. Written as DNA, the CDR3 is TGTGCCAGCGCTTTGGGGAGCTCCTACGAGCAGTACTTC.

The chain carries TRBV28 and TRBJ2-1; 12 positions agree with TRBD1. Germline V gene sequence: CDR1 MDHEN, CDR2 SYDVKM. The CDR3 consists of 21 residues. The V segment lost 7 bases and the J segment 0 bases; nucleotides outside the gene matches: 19. The CDR3 DNA reads as TGTGCCAGCAACAACCTTCATGGGGGACAGGGGGCACCCAGCTCCTACAATGAGCAGTTCTTC. Its protein product is CASNNLHGGQGAPSSYNEQFF.